These 23 T cell receptor beta chains were all obtained from the same sample, sequenced in a study of graft-versus-host responses after intestinal transplantation. The assay was immunoSEQ multiplex PCR, and TCRdb's table has in-frame clones only and misses some. The data show 15,000 to 25,000 clones, roughly three quarters seen once. Lymphocytes (intraepithelial and lamina propria) were released by processing the graft tissue. Source: ileum tissue, taken 20 days after intestinal transplant. All receptors derive from a human patient who received an intestinal transplant, so some T cells may come from the graft donor.

This clone has a handful of counts. The chain joins TRBV4-1 to TRBJ1-4, with D perhaps TRBD1 (5 bases). V lost 0 bases to trimming and J lost 6 bases, with 11 bases between them. CDR3 size: 15 residues. The germline gives CDR1 MGHRA, CDR2 YSYEKL. CDR3 region: CASSQESDNYEKLFF. The DNA for the CDR3 is TGCGCCAGCAGCCAAGAATCGGACAACTATGAAAAACTGTTTTTT.

J is TRBJ2-3 and V is TRBV25-1, with D perhaps matching TRBD1 (5 bases). Germline-derived CDR1 and CDR2 are MGHDK and SYGVNS. V shed 2 bases and J shed 2 bases, with 14 bases lying between them. This CDR3 spans 16 amino acids. The CDR3 region is CASSEVGAPTTDTQYF. The CDR3, as DNA: TGTGCCAGCAGTGAAGTAGGGGCCCCAACCACAGATACGCAGTATTTT.

CDR3 loop: CASTDRLVGVTGGSSPYEQYF. In DNA, the CDR3 is TGTGCCAGCACCGACCGGCTTGTTGGGGTCACAGGGGGCTCTTCCCCCTACGAGCAGTACTTC. The chain has TRBV28 and TRBJ2-7; 9 bases map to TRBD1. The CDR3 loop spans 21 amino acids. The trim removed 7 bases at V and 2 bases at J, leaving 27 bases unmatched. Germline V CDR1 and CDR2: MDHEN, SYDVKM.

This clone was seen a few times. The chain links TRBV7-2 to TRBJ2-2; D gene unclear. Germline CDR1 SGHTA, CDR2 FQGNSA. Trimming stripped 5 bases from V and 4 bases from J, with 11 bases between. The CDR3 loop spans 14 amino acids. DNA for the CDR3: TGTGCCAGCAGCCCCCTGGGCAGCACCGGGGAGCTGTTTTTT. It encodes CASSPLGSTGELFF.

V gene TRBV4-3 combines with J gene TRBJ1-3; D is possibly TRBD1 (6 bases). The CDR3 extends over 17 amino acids. Trimming cost V 4 bases and J 2 bases, with 18 bases left between them. CDR1 LGHNA and CDR2 YSLEER come from the germline V gene. DNA of the CDR3: TGCGCCAGCAGCCCAGGGGTTTCAGGTTCCGCTGGAAACACCATATATTTT. This codes for CASSPGVSGSAGNTIYF.

The CDR3 DNA sequence: TGTGCCAGCAGAAGACCCTTGACAGGGAGTAGGGGCTACACCTTC. It specifies CASRRPLTGSRGYTF. The chain is built from TRBV6-4 and TRBJ1-2; TRBD1 agrees at 7 bases. The J segment lost 8 bases and the V segment lost 6 bases, leaving 15 bases of the junction unmatched. The CDR3 sequence is 15 residues long. Per the germline V gene, CDR1 is MRHNA and CDR2 is SNTAGT.

This clone came up a few times. The chain employs TRBV5-1 and TRBJ2-5, with D hard to call. V shed 0 bases and J shed 0 bases, with 6 bases lying between them. Germline CDR1 is SGHRS and CDR2 is YFSETQ. The CDR3 is 14 amino acids. DNA of the CDR3: TGCGCCAGCAGCTTGGCCCCGTACCAAGAGACCCAGTACTTC. It encodes CASSLAPYQETQYF. Supplemented by reference TRBV5-1 and TRBJ2-5, the full variable domain reads KAGVTQTPRYLIKTRGQQVTLSCSPISGHRSVSWYQQTPGQGLQFLFEYFSETQRNKGNFPGRFSGRQFSNSRSEMNVSTLELGDSALYLCASSLAPYQETQYFGPGTRLLVL.

This clone came up a few times. The chain couples TRBV28 to TRBJ1-5, with unresolved D. CDR3 length equals 13 residues. The V gene lost 8 bases and the J gene lost 3 bases, with 11 bases spanning the gap. CDR1 and CDR2 (germline): MDHEN, SYDVKM. For the CDR3, the DNA is TGTGCCAGCCGGCGGGTTACCAATCAGCCCCAGCATTTT. It codes for CASRRVTNQPQHF.

This clone has more than one count but fewer than ten. The genes are TRBV4-3 and TRBJ2-3; 9 positions match TRBD2. Trimming at V came to 4 bases and at J to 5 bases, leaving 10 bases not matched to a gene. The CDR3 is 16 residues long. CDR1 and CDR2 from the germline V gene are LGHNA and YSLEER. The CDR3 DNA reads as TGCGCCAGCAGCCCACGTGGTAGCGGGGGTCGAGATACGCAGTATTTT. Translating it yields CASSPRGSGGRDTQYF.

This clone was observed a few times. This chain joins TRBV6-5 and TRBJ2-7, with unresolved D. The CDR3 has 12 amino acids. V was pared by 7 bases and J by 2 bases, with 9 bases between. Germline assignment: CDR1 MNHEY and CDR2 SVGAGI. CDR3 protein: CASNGGPYEQYF. The CDR3 coding sequence is TGTGCCAGCAACGGCGGCCCCTACGAGCAGTACTTC.

The chain links TRBV6-5 to TRBJ1-1, with a possible D match to TRBD1 (5 bases). The germline gives CDR1 MNHEY, CDR2 SVGAGI. This CDR3 is built from 12 residues. Trimming took off 7 bases at V and 6 bases at J, with 12 bases between the two ends. The CDR3 nucleotides are TGTGCCAGCACCTCCTGGGGGGCTGAAGCTTTCTTT. Translating it yields CASTSWGAEAFF.

The gene calls are TRBV30 and TRBJ2-3, with 10 positions matching TRBD2. The CDR3 contains 16 residues. Germline V gives CDR1 GTSNPN, CDR2 SVGIG (reference sequence). V lost 1 base, J lost 3 bases, and 7 bases stayed unmatched. CDR3 bases: TGTGCCTGGAGTGGTTCTAGCGGGGGTCGAACAGATACGCAGTATTTT. Amino acids: CAWSGSSGGRTDTQYF.

The chain has TRBV29-1 and TRBJ1-2; unclear D gene. The germline V and J ends were trimmed by 3 bases and 5 bases, with 22 bases remaining between them. The germline CDR1 and CDR2 sequences are SQVTM and ANQGSEA. The CDR3 runs 16 residues. CDR3 DNA: TGCAGCGTTGATGAAGGAGTTGGCTATTCCCCTTATGGCTACACCTTC. Translation gives CSVDEGVGYSPYGYTF.

The chain carries TRBV18 and TRBJ1-1; D call uncertain. This CDR3 spans 15 amino acids. The V gene lost 3 bases and the J gene lost 5 bases, with 16 bases spanning the gap. Germline assignment: CDR1 KGHSH and CDR2 LQKENI. The CDR3 nucleotides read TGTGCCAGCTCACCCTCTTGGGAAAGAGGGACTGAAGCTTTCTTT. It translates to CASSPSWERGTEAFF. Full variable domain (missing parts from reference TRBV18 and TRBJ1-1): NAGVMQNPRHLVRRRGQEARLRCSPMKGHSHVYWYRQLPEEGLKFMVYLQKENIIDESGMPKERFSAEFPKEGPSILRIQQVVRGDSAAYFCASSPSWERGTEAFFGQGTRLTVV.

The chain links TRBV14 to TRBJ2-3; tentatively, D is TRBD2 (5 bases). Germline CDR1 SGHDN, CDR2 FVKESK. The ends were cut back, 1 base at V and 5 bases at J, with 13 bases in the middle. The CDR3 has 15 residues. The CDR3 region is CASSQVRGPRDTQYF. CDR3 nucleotides: TGTGCCAGCAGCCAAGTCCGGGGTCCGAGAGATACGCAGTATTTT.

J is TRBJ2-7 and V is TRBV6-1, with 9 bases matching TRBD2. The V and J ends lost 6 bases and 0 bases, in that order; junction bases with no gene match: 6. The CDR3 covers 15 residues. Germline assignment: CDR1 MNHNS and CDR2 SASEGT. This chain's CDR3 is CASSPSGMSSYEQYF. The CDR3 nucleotides read TGTGCCAGCAGCCCTAGCGGGATGAGCTCCTACGAGCAGTACTTC.

The chain links TRBV7-9 to TRBJ1-1; 9 bases agree with TRBD1. The CDR3 totals 14 residues. J was trimmed by 6 bases and V by 5 bases; bases with no gene match: 7. The germline gives CDR1 SEHNR, CDR2 FQNEAQ (reference sequence). Here the CDR3 reads CASSHTGGSSEAFF. CDR3 in DNA: TGTGCCAGCAGCCACACAGGGGGCAGTTCTGAAGCTTTCTTT.

The chain recombines TRBV4-1 with TRBJ2-7, with 8 bases identical to TRBD2. Per germline, CDR1 MGHRA and CDR2 YSYEKL. This CDR3 region has 14 residues. V was pared by 4 bases and J by 0 bases, with 2 bases of the junction left unmatched. CDR3 region: CASSRLASSYEQYF. CDR3 bases: TGCGCCAGCAGCCGACTAGCGAGCTCCTACGAGCAGTACTTC.

This chain links TRBV30 with TRBJ1-2, with D perhaps TRBD1 (5 bases). Trimming took off 1 base at V and 7 bases at J, with 13 bases between the two ends. Germline assignment: CDR1 GTSNPN and CDR2 SVGIG (reference sequence). CDR3 length: 13 residues. CDR3 sequence reads: CAWSGTGRGGYTF. CDR3 sequence (DNA): TGTGCCTGGAGTGGAACGGGGCGGGGTGGCTACACCTTC.

V usage is TRBV13 and J usage is TRBJ1-3; D is ambiguous. Trimming shortened V by 1 base and J by 4 bases, and 8 bases separated the two germline ends. The CDR3 is made up of 14 amino acids. Germline lookup yields CDR1 PRHDT and CDR2 FYEKMQ (reference sequence). CDR3 region: CASSLVGPGNTIYF. The CDR3 DNA follows: TGTGCCAGCAGCTTAGTTGGGCCCGGAAACACCATATATTTT. Filled out from reference TRBV13 and TRBJ1-3, the complete variable domain reads AAGVIQSPRHLIKEKRETATLKCYPIPRHDTVYWYQQGPGQDPQFLISFYEKMQSDKGSIPDRFSAQQFSDYHSELNMSSLELGDSALYFCASSLVGPGNTIYFGEGSWLTVV.

This sequence joins TRBV19 and TRBJ1-5; D is perhaps TRBD1 (5 bases). V lost 6 bases and J lost 1, with 10 bases in between. CDR3 length equals 14 residues. Germline V gene lookup returns CDR1 LNHDA and CDR2 SQIVND (reference sequence). CDR3 region: CASSRPGSNQPQHF. The DNA of the CDR3 is TGTGCCAGTAGCCGGCCAGGGAGCAATCAGCCCCAGCATTTT.

This clone was detected only once. This chain uses TRBV6-5 with TRBJ2-3, with D unclear. The CDR3 runs to 11 residues. The V and J ends lost 5 bases and 4 bases respectively, with 4 bases between them. Germline V CDR1 and CDR2: MNHEY, SVGAGI. The CDR3 DNA sequence: TGTGCCAGCAGTCAGGCAGATACGCAGTATTTT. Translating it yields CASSQADTQYF.

The V and J genes are TRBV7-3 and TRBJ1-5, with D hard to call. Germline CDR1 SGHTA, CDR2 FQGTGA. The CDR3 has 16 amino acids. The germline V and J ends were trimmed by 6 bases and 5 bases, with 20 bases remaining between them. The CDR3 DNA follows: TGTGCCAGCAGTTACCCCGGGTACTCCCAAGATCAGCCCCAGCATTTT. This codes for CASSYPGYSQDQPQHF.